A selection of T cell receptor beta chains follows, all from one sample in a study of cytotoxic CD8 clonotypes in ibrutinib-treated CLL. The assay was immunoSEQ multiplex PCR, and TCRdb's table has in-frame clones only and misses some. The table records about 160,000 clones, under 85% of them present only once. The specimen comprised PBMCs, sampled after 24 months of ibrutinib treatment. The source of these receptors is a human donor with chronic lymphocytic leukemia. CDR3s include the opening cysteine and the closing phenylalanine or tryptophan. The order of the fields is CDR3 DNA, CDR3 protein, J gene, clone size, V gene, D gene. A D gene is named only where the DNA matches it firmly. Only part of the rows carry a size: once, few, many, or a class if the clone is expanded.

CDR3 DNA: TGTGCCAGTAGTTTTGGGTTGGACTACACCTTC
CDR3 protein: CASSFGLDYTF
J gene: TRBJ1-2
clone size: -
V gene: TRBV19
D gene: -

CDR3 DNA: TGTGCCAGCTCACCACTGGTAAGCGGGAGTGAGCAGTTCTTC
CDR3 protein: CASSPLVSGSEQFF
J gene: TRBJ2-1
clone size: -
V gene: TRBV18
D gene: TRBD2

CDR3 DNA: TGCGCCAGCAGCATAACCCCCGGGGGGAACACTGAAGCTTTCTTT
CDR3 protein: CASSITPGGNTEAFF
J gene: TRBJ1-1
clone size: once
V gene: TRBV5-1
D gene: -

CDR3 DNA: TGTGCCAGCAGAAGGACAGGGACAAACACTGAAGCTTTCTTT
CDR3 protein: CASRRTGTNTEAFF
J gene: TRBJ1-1
clone size: once
V gene: TRBV14
D gene: TRBD1

CDR3 DNA: TGTGCCAGCAGTTGGGGTAGGGGGTCGAGGGAGACCCAGTACTTC
CDR3 protein: CASSWGRGSRETQYF
J gene: TRBJ2-5
clone size: -
V gene: TRBV6-5
D gene: -

CDR3 DNA: TGTGCCAGTAGTATAAAGGGGCGCTTCGGTGAAGCTTTCTTT
CDR3 protein: CASSIKGRFGEAFF
J gene: TRBJ1-1
clone size: once
V gene: TRBV19
D gene: -

CDR3 DNA: TGCGCCAGCAGCCAAGAACCGGGAGTGCGGGGGCGAAAGCAGCCCCAGCATTTT
CDR3 protein: CASSQEPGVRGRKQPQHF
J gene: TRBJ1-5
clone size: -
V gene: TRBV4-1
D gene: -

CDR3 DNA: TGTGCCAGCTCACCTCCCTCGGGCACAGATACGCAGTATTTT
CDR3 protein: CASSPPSGTDTQYF
J gene: TRBJ2-3
clone size: -
V gene: TRBV18
D gene: -

CDR3 DNA: TGTGCCAGCAGCTCCGACACCTTGAACACTGAAGCTTTCTTT
CDR3 protein: CASSSDTLNTEAFF
J gene: TRBJ1-1
clone size: -
V gene: TRBV5-4
D gene: -

CDR3 DNA: TGTGCCAGCAGCTTAGACTTCGCCTCTGGATCCAATGAGCAGTTCTTC
CDR3 protein: CASSLDFASGSNEQFF
J gene: TRBJ2-1
clone size: -
V gene: TRBV7-2
D gene: -

CDR3 DNA: TGCAGTGCTCCAGGGGGCGAAAAACTGTTTTTT
CDR3 protein: CSAPGGEKLFF
J gene: TRBJ1-4
clone size: once
V gene: TRBV20-1
D gene: TRBD1

CDR3 DNA: TGTGCCGGCAGTTCATGGGGGCTGAACAATCAGCCCCAGCATTTT
CDR3 protein: CAGSSWGLNNQPQHF
J gene: TRBJ1-5
clone size: once
V gene: TRBV5-4
D gene: -

CDR3 DNA: TGTGCCAGCAGCTTAGAAGCGGGGGGGCGTGAGGTTCGAGAGACCCAGTACTTC
CDR3 protein: CASSLEAGGREVRETQYF
J gene: TRBJ2-5
clone size: -
V gene: TRBV7-6
D gene: TRBD2

CDR3 DNA: TGCGCCAGCAAGACAGTGGGAAACACTGAAGCTTTCTTT
CDR3 protein: CASKTVGNTEAFF
J gene: TRBJ1-1
clone size: -
V gene: TRBV10-2
D gene: -

CDR3 DNA: TGTGCCAGCAGCCACCTGGCCCCGGTAAAATTCTCGGAGACCCAGTACTTC
CDR3 protein: CASSHLAPVKFSETQYF
J gene: TRBJ2-5
clone size: -
V gene: TRBV4-2
D gene: -

CDR3 DNA: TGTGCTAGCAGCTTGGCGGGAGGGGAGCAGTTCTTC
CDR3 protein: CASSLAGGEQFF
J gene: TRBJ2-1
clone size: -
V gene: TRBV7-7
D gene: TRBD2

CDR3 DNA: TGCAGCGTTACGACAGATACCTACGAGCAGTACTTC
CDR3 protein: CSVTTDTYEQYF
J gene: TRBJ2-7
clone size: -
V gene: TRBV29-1
D gene: -

CDR3 DNA: TGCGCCAGCAGCCAAGATTCGGGGCCCTACGAGCAGTACTTC
CDR3 protein: CASSQDSGPYEQYF
J gene: TRBJ2-7
clone size: -
V gene: TRBV4-3
D gene: -

CDR3 DNA: TGTGCCAGCAGCGCTGACAGGGCCTCTGGAAACACCATATATTTT
CDR3 protein: CASSADRASGNTIYF
J gene: TRBJ1-3
clone size: -
V gene: TRBV9
D gene: TRBD1

CDR3 DNA: TGTGCCAGCAGCCTCAACCCTACAGGGTATTATGGCTACACCTTC
CDR3 protein: CASSLNPTGYYGYTF
J gene: TRBJ1-2
clone size: -
V gene: TRBV7-2
D gene: -

CDR3 DNA: TGTGCCAGCAGCTTGCTTTCGGGACAGGGGAGAAACACCATATATTTT
CDR3 protein: CASSLLSGQGRNTIYF
J gene: TRBJ1-3
clone size: -
V gene: TRBV5-6
D gene: TRBD1

CDR3 DNA: TGTGCAAGTCGCCTTAGTATGCAGCTTATAGCTTGCAATCAGCCCCAGCATTTT
CDR3 protein: CASRLSMQLIACNQPQHF
J gene: TRBJ1-5
clone size: -
V gene: TRBV12-2
D gene: -

CDR3 DNA: TGCAGCGTTTTCCACACTGAAGCTTTCTTT
CDR3 protein: CSVFHTEAFF
J gene: TRBJ1-1
clone size: -
V gene: TRBV29-1
D gene: -

CDR3 DNA: TGTGCCAGCAGGATAGGACTGCCGATGACTGAAGCTTTCTTT
CDR3 protein: CASRIGLPMTEAFF
J gene: TRBJ1-1
clone size: -
V gene: TRBV28
D gene: -

CDR3 DNA: TGTGCCAGCAGCTTAGGAGTTAACGGGGAGCTGTTTTTT
CDR3 protein: CASSLGVNGELFF
J gene: TRBJ2-2
clone size: -
V gene: TRBV11-2
D gene: -

CDR3 DNA: TGTGCCAGCAGTGAAGGGGGGGGTAATGAAAAACTGTTTTTT
CDR3 protein: CASSEGGGNEKLFF
J gene: TRBJ1-4
clone size: -
V gene: TRBV2
D gene: -

CDR3 DNA: TGTGCCAGCAGTTTAGTAGCGGGTGCCTACGAGCAGTACTTC
CDR3 protein: CASSLVAGAYEQYF
J gene: TRBJ2-7
clone size: once
V gene: TRBV6-6
D gene: TRBD2

CDR3 DNA: TGTGCCAGCGCTGAATTCCAAAACTATGGCTACACCTTC
CDR3 protein: CASAEFQNYGYTF
J gene: TRBJ1-2
clone size: -
V gene: TRBV6-5
D gene: -

CDR3 DNA: TGTGCCAGCAGCCAACTTGGTGCAGGGCCAACCTACGAGCAGTACTTC
CDR3 protein: CASSQLGAGPTYEQYF
J gene: TRBJ2-7
clone size: once
V gene: TRBV4-2
D gene: -

CDR3 DNA: TGTGCCAGCAGTTCAACTAGCGGGGTAAATCCCCAGTACTTC
CDR3 protein: CASSSTSGVNPQYF
J gene: TRBJ2-5
clone size: -
V gene: TRBV27
D gene: TRBD2

CDR3 DNA: TGTGCCAGCACTCCTCGGGGTACTAACTATGGCTACACCTTC
CDR3 protein: CASTPRGTNYGYTF
J gene: TRBJ1-2
clone size: -
V gene: TRBV6-1
D gene: -

CDR3 DNA: TGTGCCAGCAGCCGATCCTGGGGGTTGGACTATGGCTACACCTTC
CDR3 protein: CASSRSWGLDYGYTF
J gene: TRBJ1-2
clone size: -
V gene: TRBV5-8
D gene: -

CDR3 DNA: TGTGCCAGTGGCGGACAGGGGGCGATAGCTTTCTTT
CDR3 protein: CASGGQGAIAFF
J gene: TRBJ1-1
clone size: -
V gene: TRBV19
D gene: TRBD1

CDR3 DNA: TGTGCCAGCAGAGGCCTAGGAGCTTTCTTT
CDR3 protein: CASRGLGAFF
J gene: TRBJ1-1
clone size: -
V gene: TRBV6-1
D gene: -

CDR3 DNA: TGTGCCAGCAGCGTGTCAGGGGCAAACACCATATATTTT
CDR3 protein: CASSVSGANTIYF
J gene: TRBJ1-3
clone size: -
V gene: TRBV9
D gene: -

CDR3 DNA: TGCGCCAGCAGCCAAGGGACAGGGGCCCCTGAAGCTTTCTTT
CDR3 protein: CASSQGTGAPEAFF
J gene: TRBJ1-1
clone size: -
V gene: TRBV4-1
D gene: TRBD1

CDR3 DNA: TGCGCCAGCAGCCGCCGGGACAGGGGGGGAACTGAAGCTTTCTTT
CDR3 protein: CASSRRDRGGTEAFF
J gene: TRBJ1-1
clone size: few
V gene: TRBV4-1
D gene: TRBD1

CDR3 DNA: TGTGCCTGGAGTGACGACAGGGGGCGCAAGGAAAAACTGTTTTTT
CDR3 protein: CAWSDDRGRKEKLFF
J gene: TRBJ1-4
clone size: -
V gene: TRBV30
D gene: TRBD1

CDR3 DNA: TGTGCCAGCAGCCGCGGGCGAGAGCATAACCGCCTGGCCTATGGCTACACCTTC
CDR3 protein: CASSRGREHNRLAYGYTF
J gene: TRBJ1-2
clone size: -
V gene: TRBV14
D gene: -

CDR3 DNA: TGTGCCACCAGCAGAGGGGACAGGATCATCACTGAAGCTTTCTTT
CDR3 protein: CATSRGDRIITEAFF
J gene: TRBJ1-1
clone size: -
V gene: TRBV15
D gene: TRBD1

CDR3 DNA: TGTGCCAGCAGTTACTCTAGTAGGGGGGGCCACGAGCAGTACTTC
CDR3 protein: CASSYSSRGGHEQYF
J gene: TRBJ2-7
clone size: few
V gene: TRBV6-5
D gene: -

CDR3 DNA: TGCGCCAGCAGCCAAGACGGAACACCGCTATCTCAGCCCCAGCATTTT
CDR3 protein: CASSQDGTPLSQPQHF
J gene: TRBJ1-5
clone size: -
V gene: TRBV4-1
D gene: -

CDR3 DNA: TGTGCCAGCCATAGGGACAGGGGAAGCGGCACTGAAGCTTTCTTT
CDR3 protein: CASHRDRGSGTEAFF
J gene: TRBJ1-1
clone size: -
V gene: TRBV6-5
D gene: TRBD1

CDR3 DNA: TGTGCCAGCAGCTTGACGGGAGGGAGCTCCTACAATGAGCAGTTCTTC
CDR3 protein: CASSLTGGSSYNEQFF
J gene: TRBJ2-1
clone size: -
V gene: TRBV11-3
D gene: TRBD2

CDR3 DNA: TGTGCCAGCAGCCTTGCAGGGCACAGTCAGCCCCAGCATTTT
CDR3 protein: CASSLAGHSQPQHF
J gene: TRBJ1-5
clone size: -
V gene: TRBV7-2
D gene: -